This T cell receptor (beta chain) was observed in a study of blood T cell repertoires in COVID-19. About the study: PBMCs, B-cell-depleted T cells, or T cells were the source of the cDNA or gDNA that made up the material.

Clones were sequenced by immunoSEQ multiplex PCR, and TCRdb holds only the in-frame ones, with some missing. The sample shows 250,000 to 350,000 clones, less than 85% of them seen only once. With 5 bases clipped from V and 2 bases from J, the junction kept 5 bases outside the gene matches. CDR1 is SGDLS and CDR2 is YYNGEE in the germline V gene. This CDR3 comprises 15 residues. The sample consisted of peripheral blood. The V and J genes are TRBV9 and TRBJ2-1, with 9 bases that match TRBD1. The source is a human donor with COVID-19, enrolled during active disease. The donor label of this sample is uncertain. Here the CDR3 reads CASSIWDRAYNEQFF. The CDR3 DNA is TGTGCCAGCAGTATATGGGACAGGGCCTACAATGAGCAGTTCTTC.